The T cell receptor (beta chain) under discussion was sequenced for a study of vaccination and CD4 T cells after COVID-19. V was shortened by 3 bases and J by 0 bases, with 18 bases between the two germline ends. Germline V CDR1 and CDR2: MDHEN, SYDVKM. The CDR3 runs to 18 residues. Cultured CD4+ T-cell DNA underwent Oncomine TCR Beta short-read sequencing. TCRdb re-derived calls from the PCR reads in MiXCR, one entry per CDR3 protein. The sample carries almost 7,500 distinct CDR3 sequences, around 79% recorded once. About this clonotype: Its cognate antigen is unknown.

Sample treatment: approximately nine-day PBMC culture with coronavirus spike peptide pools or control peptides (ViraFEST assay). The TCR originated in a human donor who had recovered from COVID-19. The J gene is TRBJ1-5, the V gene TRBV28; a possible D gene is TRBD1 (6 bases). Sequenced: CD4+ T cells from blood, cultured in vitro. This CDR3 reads CASSFARVDRISNQPQHF. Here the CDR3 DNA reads TGTGCCAGCAGTTTTGCACGAGTGGACAGAATTAGCAATCAGCCCCAGCATTTT.